A selection of T cell receptor beta chains follows, all from one sample in a study of Ad26.COV2.S vaccination and SARS-CoV-2 variants. Using immunoSEQ multiplex PCR, the repertoire was profiled, and TCRdb retains in-frame clones only, with some absent. This table has about 500,000 clones, roughly nine tenths appearing once. This specimen consisted of peripheral blood, obtained in a trial of Ad26.COV2.S vaccine versus placebo. These receptors came from a person between 18 and 65 years old who received the Ad26.COV2.S COVID-19 vaccine or a placebo. CDR3s include the opening cysteine and the closing phenylalanine or tryptophan. The order of the fields is V gene, J gene, clone size, CDR3 length, D gene, CDR3 protein, CDR3 DNA. A D gene is named only where the DNA matches it firmly. Where a row states a size, it is once, few, many or the class of an expanded clone; other rows omit it.

TRBV2,TRBJ2-1,-,16,TRBD2,CASTPVGGSSYNEQFF,TGTGCCAGCACCCCAGTGGGCGGGAGCTCCTACAATGAGCAGTTCTTC
TRBV28,TRBJ2-7,once,14,-,CASSLFGQTYEQYF,TGTGCCAGCAGTTTATTCGGGCAGACCTACGAGCAGTACTTC
TRBV27,TRBJ1-5,few,13,-,CASSFDGSQPQHF,TGTGCCAGCAGTTTTGACGGAAGTCAGCCCCAGCATTTT
TRBV18,TRBJ1-4,-,14,TRBD1,CASSHGQENEKLFF,TGTGCCAGCTCACATGGACAGGAAAATGAAAAACTGTTTTTT
TRBV7-8,TRBJ1-1,-,18,-,CASSESEGYPPSNTEAFF,TGTGCCAGCAGTGAATCCGAGGGATATCCACCTTCGAACACTGAAGCTTTCTTT
TRBV7-9,TRBJ1-1,-,15,-,CASSLGVGGNTEAFF,TGTGCCAGCAGCTTAGGGGTCGGGGGTAACACTGAAGCTTTCTTT
TRBV7-2,TRBJ1-5,-,15,-,CASSLGGWSNQPQHF,TGTGCCAGCAGCTTAGGAGGGTGGAGCAATCAGCCCCAGCATTTT
TRBV4-1,TRBJ1-5,few,16,-,CASSQSQGQGYQPQHF,TGCGCCAGCAGCCAAAGCCAGGGGCAGGGCTATCAGCCCCAGCATTTT
TRBV13,TRBJ2-1,-,13,-,CASSPPDTNEQFF,TGTGCCAGCAGCCCCCCCGACACCAATGAGCAGTTCTTC
TRBV2,TRBJ2-5,once,14,-,CASSEATHGETQYF,TGTGCCAGCAGTGAAGCGACCCACGGGGAGACCCAGTACTTC
TRBV11-2,TRBJ1-1,-,14,TRBD1,CASSSTGGVTEAFF,TGTGCCAGCAGCTCGACAGGGGGCGTAACTGAAGCTTTCTTT
TRBV6-2/TRBV6-3,TRBJ2-7,-,15,-,CASSFPGGTSYEQYF,TGTGCCAGCAGTTTTCCCGGGGGTACCTCCTACGAGCAGTACTTC
TRBV7-8,TRBJ1-5,few,16,-,CASSLGLENSNQPQHF,TGTGCCAGCAGCTTAGGGTTGGAAAATAGCAATCAGCCCCAGCATTTT
TRBV15,TRBJ2-3,-,15,-,CATSRGPENTDTQYF,TGTGCCACCAGCAGAGGCCCAGAAAACACAGATACGCAGTATTTT
TRBV5-1,TRBJ2-1,-,15,-,CASSLPKTGPNEQFF,TGCGCCAGCAGCCTTCCCAAAACAGGGCCCAATGAGCAGTTCTTC
TRBV28,TRBJ1-5,few,14,-,CASSQTGSRQPQHF,TGTGCCAGCAGTCAAACAGGGTCCAGACAGCCCCAGCATTTT
TRBV16,TRBJ2-7,once,15,TRBD2,CASSPVAGTSLEQYF,TGTGCCAGCAGCCCGGTCGCCGGGACTAGTCTCGAGCAGTACTTC
TRBV3-1/TRBV3-2,TRBJ1-5,-,17,-,CASSQVMRGDSNQPQHF,TGTGCCAGCAGCCAAGTGATGCGAGGGGATAGCAATCAGCCCCAGCATTTT
TRBV28,TRBJ1-4,-,14,TRBD1,CASTTGQGDEKLFF,TGTGCCAGCACTACGGGACAGGGGGATGAAAAACTGTTTTTT
TRBV19,TRBJ1-5,-,18,TRBD1,CASSPRRQGLAVDQPQHF,TGTGCCAGTAGTCCGAGGAGACAGGGATTAGCGGTGGATCAGCCCCAGCATTTT
TRBV4-3,TRBJ1-2,-,18,TRBD1,CASSQASTGTSYDYGYTF,TGCGCCAGCAGCCAAGCGTCGACAGGGACGTCATACGACTATGGCTACACCTTC
TRBV23-1,TRBJ2-7,-,14,TRBD2,CASRRAGGLNEQYF,TGCGCCAGCAGGCGAGCGGGAGGGCTCAACGAGCAGTACTTC
TRBV10-3,TRBJ2-6,once,19,TRBD1,CAISSHGDRGLSGANVLTF,TGTGCCATCAGTTCCCACGGGGACAGGGGGCTGTCTGGGGCCAACGTCCTGACTTTC
TRBV7-3,TRBJ2-2,-,17,TRBD2,CASSLIAGSANTGELFF,TGTGCCAGCAGCTTAATAGCGGGCTCCGCGAACACCGGGGAGCTGTTTTTT
TRBV2,TRBJ2-3,-,15,-,CASSDVVRGGDTQYF,TGTGCCAGCAGTGATGTGGTCCGTGGGGGTGATACGCAGTATTTT
TRBV14,TRBJ2-5,-,13,-,CASSDLAGGTQYF,TGTGCCAGCAGCGACCTTGCCGGGGGGACCCAGTACTTC
TRBV4-1,TRBJ2-1,once,16,TRBD2,CASSQTGTSGRGEQFF,TGCGCCAGCAGCCAGACCGGGACTAGCGGGAGGGGTGAGCAGTTCTTC
TRBV11-2,TRBJ2-7,-,15,-,CASSAGTAGSYEQYF,TGTGCCAGCAGCGCCGGGACGGCGGGCTCCTACGAGCAGTACTTC
TRBV7-2,TRBJ2-5,-,13,TRBD2,CVTSGRAGETQYF,TGTGTGACTAGCGGGAGGGCCGGGGAGACCCAGTACTTC
TRBV6-5,TRBJ1-1,-,13,TRBD1,CASSYRGTEKAFF,TGTGCCAGCAGTTACCGAGGGACAGAAAAAGCTTTCTTT
TRBV5-1,TRBJ2-3,-,16,TRBD2,CASSSGVGTSADTQYF,TGCGCCAGCAGCTCGGGGGTCGGGACTAGCGCAGATACGCAGTATTTT
TRBV19,TRBJ2-6,-,13,-,CASRSSGANVLTF,TGTGCCAGTCGGAGTTCTGGGGCCAACGTCCTGACTTTC
TRBV6-5,TRBJ2-7,-,14,TRBD1,CASSYQGQGFEQYF,TGTGCCAGCAGTTACCAAGGACAGGGTTTTGAGCAGTACTTC
TRBV7-9,TRBJ1-1,once,14,-,CASSLGGGATGAFF,TGTGCCAGCAGCTTAGGTGGAGGGGCCACAGGGGCTTTCTTT
TRBV27,TRBJ2-7,once,15,TRBD2,CASSSATSGRYEQYF,TGTGCCAGCAGTTCCGCGACTAGCGGGAGATACGAGCAGTACTTC
TRBV7-9,TRBJ1-4,-,12,-,CASSLAGDELFF,TGTGCCAGCAGCTTAGCTGGTGATGAACTGTTTTTT
TRBV7-2,TRBJ2-1,-,15,-,CASSSDNKKYNEQFF,TGTGCCAGCAGCTCCGATAATAAAAAATACAATGAGCAGTTCTTC
TRBV3-1/TRBV3-2,TRBJ2-6,once,19,-,CASSTPLGREVTGANVLTF,TGTGCCAGCAGCACACCCCTCGGACGGGAAGTAACTGGGGCCAACGTCCTGACTTTC